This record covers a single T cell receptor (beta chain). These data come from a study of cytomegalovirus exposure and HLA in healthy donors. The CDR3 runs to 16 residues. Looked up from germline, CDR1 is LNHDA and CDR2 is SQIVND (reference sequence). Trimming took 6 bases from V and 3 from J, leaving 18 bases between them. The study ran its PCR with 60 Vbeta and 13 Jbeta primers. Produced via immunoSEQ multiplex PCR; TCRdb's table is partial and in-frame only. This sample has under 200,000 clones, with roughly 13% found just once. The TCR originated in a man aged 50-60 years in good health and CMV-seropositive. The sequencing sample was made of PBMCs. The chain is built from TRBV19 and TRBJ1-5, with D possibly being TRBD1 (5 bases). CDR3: CASSYYGTRHNQPQHF. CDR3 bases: TGTGCCAGTAGCTACTACGGGACTCGGCACAATCAGCCCCAGCATTTT.